A selection of T cell receptor beta chains follows, all from one sample in a study of T cell responses to AZD1222 COVID-19 vaccine. Generated by immunoSEQ multiplex PCR, the TCRdb table keeps only in-frame clones and is missing some. The data contain about 150,000 clones, about 86% of them singletons. Sequenced material: peripheral blood, taken on day 0 of MenACWY control vaccination. The receptors here all came from an adult in good health. CDR3s include the opening cysteine and the closing phenylalanine or tryptophan. D genes are given only for firm matches. The listing skips clone size in some rows; elsewhere it reads once, few, many or a size class.

v_call: TRBV28
d_call: .
clone_size: .
j_call: TRBJ2-3
cdr3_aa: CASKKASTDTQYF
cdr3_nt: TGTGCCAGCAAAAAAGCGAGCACAGATACGCAGTATTTT

v_call: TRBV13
d_call: .
clone_size: .
j_call: TRBJ2-7
cdr3_aa: CASSSSSGFPPHEQYF
cdr3_nt: TGTGCCAGCAGCTCGAGCTCCGGATTTCCACCGCACGAGCAGTACTTC

v_call: TRBV6-5
d_call: TRBD2
clone_size: once
j_call: TRBJ2-1
cdr3_aa: CASSAWGGNEQFF
cdr3_nt: TGTGCCAGCAGCGCATGGGGGGGCAATGAGCAGTTCTTC

v_call: TRBV29-1
d_call: .
clone_size: few
j_call: TRBJ2-1
cdr3_aa: CSVPHAGRAYYNEQFF
cdr3_nt: TGCAGCGTCCCTCACGCGGGTAGGGCCTATTACAATGAGCAGTTCTTC

v_call: TRBV27
d_call: .
clone_size: .
j_call: TRBJ1-6
cdr3_aa: CASSSLGIPLHF
cdr3_nt: TGTGCCAGCAGTTCCTTAGGTATTCCCCTCCACTTT

v_call: TRBV13
d_call: .
clone_size: .
j_call: TRBJ2-3
cdr3_aa: CASSSRRVPDTQYF
cdr3_nt: TGTGCCAGCAGCTCGAGGAGGGTTCCAGATACGCAGTATTTT

v_call: TRBV19
d_call: TRBD2
clone_size: .
j_call: TRBJ2-2
cdr3_aa: CASSPWTSGKTGELFF
cdr3_nt: TGTGCCAGTAGTCCCTGGACTAGCGGGAAGACCGGGGAGCTGTTTTTT

v_call: TRBV29-1
d_call: .
clone_size: .
j_call: TRBJ1-5
cdr3_aa: CSVRREGQPQHF
cdr3_nt: TGCAGCGTTCGACGGGAGGGGCAGCCCCAGCATTTT

v_call: TRBV28
d_call: TRBD2
clone_size: .
j_call: TRBJ2-3
cdr3_aa: CASTLLAGGADTQYF
cdr3_nt: TGTGCCAGCACCTTACTAGCGGGGGGCGCAGATACGCAGTATTTT

v_call: TRBV2
d_call: .
clone_size: .
j_call: TRBJ2-1
cdr3_aa: CASSLNRMDEQFF
cdr3_nt: TGTGCCAGCAGTCTGAACCGTATGGATGAGCAGTTCTTC

v_call: TRBV7-8
d_call: .
clone_size: .
j_call: TRBJ1-1
cdr3_aa: CASSSTGIGTEAFF
cdr3_nt: TGTGCCAGCAGCTCAACAGGGATCGGAACTGAAGCTTTCTTT

v_call: TRBV19
d_call: .
clone_size: .
j_call: TRBJ1-5
cdr3_aa: CASSITTSTSNQPQHF
cdr3_nt: TGTGCCAGTAGTATAACGACATCAACTAGCAATCAGCCCCAGCATTTT

v_call: TRBV7-3
d_call: .
clone_size: .
j_call: TRBJ1-6
cdr3_aa: CASSSHINSPLHF
cdr3_nt: TGTGCCAGCAGTTCGCACATCAATTCACCCCTCCACTTT

v_call: TRBV11-2
d_call: TRBD1
clone_size: medium-sized
j_call: TRBJ1-3
cdr3_aa: CASSSGQGNTIYF
cdr3_nt: TGTGCCAGCAGCTCGGGACAGGGAAACACCATATATTTT

v_call: TRBV7-3
d_call: .
clone_size: .
j_call: TRBJ2-1
cdr3_aa: CASSLGGVSSYNEQFF
cdr3_nt: TGTGCCAGCAGCTTAGGCGGAGTGAGCTCCTACAATGAGCAGTTCTTC